These T cell receptor beta chains were read from a single sample in a study of blood T cell repertoires in COVID-19. Some clones are missing from TCRdb's copy, which holds only in-frame ones; the method was immunoSEQ multiplex PCR. The table has 380,000 or so clones, 75% to 90% seen once. Sequenced sample: peripheral blood. Receptors originate from a woman aged 55-69 years with COVID-19, enrolled during active disease. The CDR3 runs from the conserved cysteine through the conserved F or W. The order of the fields is clone size, CDR3 length, J gene, V gene, CDR3 protein. Clone size is stated in some rows and not others, as once, few, many or a class when expanded.

clone_size: once; cdr3_length: 15; j_call: TRBJ2-3; v_call: TRBV20-1; cdr3_aa: CSASRGHPGRDTQYF
clone_size: .; cdr3_length: 18; j_call: TRBJ2-2; v_call: TRBV13; cdr3_aa: CASSALGTSGGITGELFF
clone_size: .; cdr3_length: 17; j_call: TRBJ2-5; v_call: TRBV7-2; cdr3_aa: CASRPPSLAGGQETQYF
clone_size: .; cdr3_length: 15; j_call: TRBJ2-2; v_call: TRBV7-3; cdr3_aa: CASSLDQGNAGELFF
clone_size: .; cdr3_length: 16; j_call: TRBJ2-3; v_call: TRBV3-1/TRBV3-2; cdr3_aa: CASSQDWTSGTDTQYF
clone_size: .; cdr3_length: 14; j_call: TRBJ2-5; v_call: TRBV18; cdr3_aa: CASSKDRGGETQYF
clone_size: .; cdr3_length: 16; j_call: TRBJ1-1; v_call: TRBV19; cdr3_aa: CASRVPGQGSDTEAFF
clone_size: .; cdr3_length: 12; j_call: TRBJ2-1; v_call: TRBV12-3/TRBV12-4; cdr3_aa: CASSLGGGAGFF
clone_size: .; cdr3_length: 13; j_call: TRBJ2-1; v_call: TRBV6-5; cdr3_aa: CASSTQANNEQFF
clone_size: .; cdr3_length: 16; j_call: TRBJ2-3; v_call: TRBV12-5; cdr3_aa: CASGLVLAGSTDTQYF
clone_size: .; cdr3_length: 15; j_call: TRBJ2-5; v_call: TRBV5-6; cdr3_aa: CASSLVAGGQETQYF
clone_size: .; cdr3_length: 19; j_call: TRBJ2-7; v_call: TRBV24-1; cdr3_aa: CATSKVPGQGVRGSYEQYF